The 31 T cell receptor beta chains presented below share a single source sample, sequenced in a study of T cell repertoires in cytomegalovirus infection. TCRdb reprocessed the reads with MiXCR, giving one entry per CDR3 protein. This table holds about 440,000 distinct CDR3 sequences, 25% to 40% found once. Sequencing was carried out using PBMCs. Every receptor here comes from a human donor in good health (CMV status not recorded). Some clones in this sample may be carry-over from other donors' samples.

This clonotype was detected ten times or more. The chain employs TRBV7-6 and TRBJ1-2; D call uncertain. Germline CDR1 is SGHVS and CDR2 is FNYEAQ. V dropped 5 bases and J dropped 7 bases, with 20 bases sitting between them. The CDR3 runs 15 residues. The CDR3 loop is CASSPTPRAGRGYTF. CDR3 bases: TGTGCCAGCAGCCCAACCCCGAGAGCAGGTCGTGGCTACACCTTC.

Only a few counts were recorded for this clonotype. This chain connects TRBV19 to TRBJ2-7; D not resolved. Trimming stripped 5 bases from V and 2 bases from J, with 16 bases between. CDR3 length: 15 residues. CDR1 is LNHDA and CDR2 is SQIVND in the germline V gene (reference sequence). Written as DNA, the CDR3 is TGTGCCAGTAGTCCCTCGGACCGGGTGACCTACGAGCAGTACTTC. It specifies CASSPSDRVTYEQYF.

As regards this clonotype: A read error may be the cause here, since a much bigger clone is one base away. This rearrangement joins TRBV7-2 to TRBJ1-6; the D gene is possibly TRBD1 (5 bases). The CDR3 loop spans 14 amino acids. CDR1 and CDR2 from the germline V gene are SGHTA and FQGNSA. The CDR3 is CASSLLREGSPIHF. The CDR3 DNA follows: TGTGCCAGCAGCTTACTCAGGGAGGGTTCACCCATCCACTTT.

This chain joins TRBV7-9 and TRBJ1-1, with 7 bases aligning to TRBD1. Germline V gives CDR1 SEHNR, CDR2 FQNEAQ (reference sequence). This CDR3 comprises 12 residues. The junction had 5 bases not matched to a gene; V was cut back by 10 bases and J by 3 bases. CDR3 loop: CATTGAYTEAFF. As DNA, the CDR3 is TGTGCCACCACAGGGGCTTACACTGAAGCTTTCTTT.

This clonotype was counted between two and nine times. This chain uses TRBV12-3 or TRBV12-4 with TRBJ2-5; 12 bases agree with TRBD2. The CDR3 has 17 residues. Trimming took 6 bases from V and 3 from J; bases not matched to a gene: 11. CDR3 sequence (DNA): TGTGCCAGCAGCCTTGGACTAGCGGGGACTCTAAAAGAGACCCAGTACTTC. Amino acid sequence: CASSLGLAGTLKETQYF.

As for this clonotype: This clone may be a read error of a much larger clone one base away. The rearrangement uses TRBV28 and TRBJ2-3; D is possibly TRBD1 (5 bases). The CDR3 extends over 14 amino acids. Germline assignment: CDR1 MDHEN and CDR2 SYDVKM. This CDR3 reads CASSLDRFTDTQSF. The CDR3 DNA reads TGTGCCAGCAGTCTAGACAGATTCACAGATACGCAGTCTTTT.

The chain links TRBV5-4 to TRBJ1-5, with a possible D match to TRBD1 (6 bases). The CDR3 contains 14 residues. Trimming removed 2 bases at V and 3 bases at J, with 9 bases between. CDR1 is SGHNT, CDR2 YYREEE, per germline (reference sequence). In DNA, the CDR3 is TGTGCCAGCAGCTTCTGGGGGCCCAATCAGCCCCAGCATTTT. This encodes CASSFWGPNQPQHF. Full variable domain (remainder filled in from reference TRBV5-4 and TRBJ1-5): ETGVTQSPTHLIKTRGQQVTLRCSSQSGHNTVSWYQQALGQGPQFIFQYYREEENGRGNFPPRFSGLQFPNYSSELNVNALELDDSALYLCASSFWGPNQPQHFGDGTRLSIL.

The chain combines TRBV15 with TRBJ2-5; TRBD2 matches 7 bases. V trimming: 0 bases; J trimming: 5 bases; junction bases outside the gene matches: 3. The CDR3 is 14 residues long. Germline CDR1 is LNHNV and CDR2 is YYDKDF (reference sequence). This CDR3 reads CATSREGGVETQYF. For the CDR3, the DNA is TGTGCCACCAGCAGAGAGGGGGGGGTGGAGACCCAGTACTTC.

As concerns this clonotype: The conserved final phenylalanine or tryptophan is absent from the CDR3, which likely points to a read error. The chain couples TRBV15 to TRBJ1-2; D might be TRBD1 (5 bases). Looked up from germline, CDR1 is LNHNV and CDR2 is YYDKDF (reference sequence). The CDR3 contains 14 residues. Trimming removed 6 bases at V and 2 bases at J, with 13 bases between. DNA of the CDR3: TGTGCCACCAGATCGGAGCAGGGCAACTATGGCTACACCTTA. This gives the protein CATRSEQGNYGYTL.

The V gene is TRBV14, the J gene TRBJ1-5; D gene uncertain. The CDR3 has 12 residues. V dropped 3 bases and J dropped 9 bases, with 9 bases sitting between them. The V gene's germline CDR1 is SGHDN and CDR2 FVKESK. As DNA, the CDR3 is TGTGCCAGCAGCCAGCGAGGGTCGCCCCAGCATTTT. It yields the protein CASSQRGSPQHF.

In this sample, this clonotype turned up a few times. The rearrangement joins TRBV20-1 to TRBJ1-1, with D perhaps matching TRBD1 (5 bases). Germline V gene lookup returns CDR1 DFQATT and CDR2 SNEGSKA (reference sequence). CDR3 length equals 15 residues. V lost 6 bases to trimming and J lost 4 bases, with 21 bases between them. The CDR3 nucleotides are TGCAGTGCCCATCCTGGGTTGGCGGGGGGCACTGAAGCTTTCTTT. Its protein product is CSAHPGLAGGTEAFF.

This chain uses TRBV29-1 with TRBJ2-3; D call uncertain. Germline-derived CDR1 and CDR2 are SQVTM and ANQGSEA. CDR3 length equals 12 residues. V dropped 3 bases and J dropped 3 bases, with 7 bases sitting between them. CDR3 residues: CSVETGTDTQYF. In nucleotides, the CDR3 is TGCAGCGTTGAGACCGGGACAGATACGCAGTATTTT.

This clonotype was seen a handful of times. The chain's CDR3 is CASSTRDRARDEQYF. The CDR3 region has the DNA TGTGCCAGCAGCACGAGGGACAGGGCAAGGGACGAGCAGTACTTC. The chain recombines TRBV7-9 with TRBJ2-7; TRBD1 aligns across 9 bases. The CDR3 runs to 15 residues. The V segment lost 5 bases and the J segment 5 bases; nucleotides outside the gene matches: 10. Germline lookup yields CDR1 SEHNR and CDR2 FQNEAQ (reference sequence). Full variable domain (outside the CDR3, taken from reference TRBV7-9 and TRBJ2-7): DTGVSQNPRHKITKRGQNVTFRCDPISEHNRLYWYRQTLGQGPEFLTYFQNEAQLEKSRLLSDRFSAERPKGSFSTLEIQRTEQGDSAMYLCASSTRDRARDEQYFGPGTRLTVT.

Note on this clonotype: At one end the junction does not follow the germline gene, possibly because of a read error. This rearrangement joins TRBV7-2 to TRBJ2-4; a weak D match, TRBD2 (6 bases). CDR3 length: 17 residues. Per germline, CDR1 SGHTA and CDR2 FQGNSA. As DNA, the CDR3 is TGTGCCAGCAGCTTAGCCCGACTAGGTTTAACCAAAAACATTCGGTACTTC. The encoded protein is CASSLARLGLTKNIRYF.

The chain is built from TRBV7-2 and TRBJ2-7; TRBD1 agrees at 12 bases. J was trimmed by 7 bases and V by 1 base; bases with no gene match: 8. The CDR3 totals 16 residues. From germline, CDR1 is SGHTA and CDR2 FQGNSA. DNA of the CDR3: TGTGCCAGCAGCTTAGGAGTCGGGACAGGGGGCCGGGAGCAGTACTTC. Amino acids: CASSLGVGTGGREQYF.

The chain couples TRBV5-1 to TRBJ1-4, with TRBD1 identical over 7 bases. Germline assignment: CDR1 SGHRS and CDR2 YFSETQ. Losses at the gene ends were 4 bases for V and 4 bases for J; bases not matched to a gene: 4. The CDR3 is 14 residues long. The CDR3 protein is CASSLGTDNEKLFF. CDR3 nucleotide sequence: TGCGCCAGCAGCCTCGGGACAGATAATGAAAAACTGTTTTTT. The full variable domain, in which reference TRBV5-1 and TRBJ1-4 provide the parts outside the CDR3, is KAGVTQTPRYLIKTRGQQVTLSCSPISGHRSVSWYQQTPGQGLQFLFEYFSETQRNKGNFPGRFSGRQFSNSRSEMNVSTLELGDSALYLCASSLGTDNEKLFFGSGTQLSVL.

The chain combines TRBV11-3 with TRBJ2-3; 9 nucleotides align to TRBD2. The V and J ends lost 10 bases and 1 base, in that order; junction bases with no gene match: 12. Per germline, CDR1 SGHNT and CDR2 YENEEA. This CDR3 region has 16 residues. The CDR3 DNA sequence: TGTGCCACCTCTGTCGGGCGGGGGGGGGGCACAGATACGCAGTATTTT. This gives the protein CATSVGRGGGTDTQYF.

Notes on this clonotype: An end of the junction differs from the germline gene, which may be a read error. V and J are TRBV12-3 or TRBV12-4 and TRBJ1-6; D unclear. This CDR3 spans 13 amino acids. CDR3 bases: TGTGCCAGCAGCCGGACTGAACCTTCACCCCTTCACTTT. Translation: CASSRTEPSPLHF.

The CDR3 sequence: CASIGTDKSSPLHF. For the CDR3, the DNA is TGTGCCAGTATCGGGACAGACAAAAGTTCACCCCTCCACTTT. The chain combines TRBV19 with TRBJ1-6; 7 bases match TRBD1. Germline V gene lookup returns CDR1 LNHDA and CDR2 SQIVND (reference sequence). J lost 9 bases, V lost 7 bases, and 9 bases had no gene match. This CDR3 comprises 14 residues.

The chain links TRBV7-9 to TRBJ1-5; D gene unclear. The CDR3 contains 16 residues. V was cut by 0 bases and J by 3 bases, with 12 bases left in between. The germline V gene has CDR1 SEHNR and CDR2 FQNEAQ (reference sequence). CDR3 region: CASSLAGWGDNQPQHF. The CDR3 DNA is TGTGCCAGCAGCTTAGCCGGGTGGGGAGACAATCAGCCCCAGCATTTT.

This clonotype was recorded many times. The chain couples TRBV6-2 or TRBV6-3 to TRBJ2-6, with TRBD1 matching 8 bases. The J segment lost 4 bases and the V segment lost 6 bases, leaving 8 bases of the junction unmatched. There are 16 residues in the CDR3. The germline CDR1 and CDR2 sequences are MNHEY and SVGEGT. Here the CDR3 DNA reads TGTGCCAGCAGCCCCGCAGGGGGCACGGGGGCCAACGTCCTGACTTTC. Its translation: CASSPAGGTGANVLTF.

On this clonotype: One end of the junction is discordant with germline, which a read error may explain. The genes are TRBV19 and TRBJ1-1, with TRBD1 matching over 9 bases. From germline, CDR1 is LNHDA and CDR2 SQIVND (reference sequence). The length of the CDR3 is 15 residues. The CDR3 here is CASKGRTGADTAAFF. For the CDR3, the DNA is TGTGCCAGTAAGGGCAGGACAGGGGCGGACACTGCAGCTTTCTTT. Using reference TRBV19 and TRBJ1-1 for the parts outside the CDR3, the full variable domain is DGGITQSPKYLFRKEGQNVTLSCEQNLNHDAMYWYRQDPGQGLRLIYYSQIVNDFQKGDIAEGYSVSREKKESFPLTVTSAQKNPTAFYLCASKGRTGADTAAFFGQGTRLTVV.

Remarks on this clonotype: The junction shows a germline mismatch at one end, possibly a read error. The chain has TRBV18 and TRBJ2-1; 9 nucleotides match TRBD2. The CDR3 length is 15 residues. Germline values: CDR1 KGHSH, CDR2 LQKENI. In DNA, the CDR3 is TGTGCCAGCTCACCTGCAGCGGGGGGATACAATGGGCAGTTCTTC. Amino acid sequence: CASSPAAGGYNGQFF.

J is TRBJ2-1 and V is TRBV6-2 or TRBV6-3; D not resolved. V lost 4 bases and J 8 bases, leaving 6 bases between the germline ends. The CDR3 has 11 amino acids. Germline CDR1 is MNHEY and CDR2 is SVGEGT. CDR3 coding DNA: TGTGCCAGCAGTTGGGGTTATGAGCAGTTCTTC. Its translation is CASSWGYEQFF.

This clonotype occurred many times. The V and J genes are TRBV7-2 and TRBJ1-5; 10 nucleotides match TRBD1. Germline assignment: CDR1 SGHTA and CDR2 FQGNSA. The CDR3 totals 14 residues. V shed 5 bases, J shed 6 bases, and the junction held 4 bases outside the gene matches. CDR3 DNA: TGTGCCAGCAGCGTGACAGGGGGCGGTCAGCCCCAGCATTTT. Its protein is CASSVTGGGQPQHF.

At least ten counts were recorded for this clonotype. The chain uses TRBV7-9 and TRBJ2-5; a possible D gene is TRBD2 (5 bases). V was clipped by 1 base and J by 1 base, with 16 bases between them. The V gene's germline CDR1 is SEHNR and CDR2 FQNEAQ (reference sequence). This CDR3 comprises 17 residues. The CDR3, as DNA: TGTGCCAGCAGCTTAGGTGGAGGATCCATGGGCCAAGAGACCCAGTACTTC. Amino acids: CASSLGGGSMGQETQYF.

This clonotype was found a few times. The chain combines TRBV6-2 or TRBV6-3 with TRBJ2-7; D could derive from TRBD1 or TRBD2 (6 bases each). CDR1 MNHEY and CDR2 SVGEGT come from the germline V gene. V was trimmed by 7 bases and J by 4 bases, leaving 17 bases between them. The CDR3 is 14 amino acids. The CDR3 protein is CASTQPGDIYEQYF. The DNA for the CDR3 is TGTGCCAGCACCCAGCCGGGGGACATTTACGAGCAGTACTTC.

The table lists this clonotype with a few counts. The CDR3 here is CASSLGGVYNEQFF. CDR3 in DNA: TGTGCCAGCAGCCTCGGTGGGGTCTACAATGAGCAGTTCTTC. The chain has TRBV5-6 and TRBJ2-1; D is uncertain. The V end was cut by 4 bases, the J end by 3 bases, with 11 bases between. The CDR3 runs to 14 residues. CDR1 and CDR2 (germline): SGHDT, YYEEEE.

This clonotype was picked up a small number of times. J is TRBJ1-5 and V is TRBV6-5; D is unclear. Germline CDR1 reads MNHEY; CDR2 reads SVGAGI. This CDR3 region has 17 residues. Deletions cut 0 bases from V and 3 bases from J, with 15 bases between. As DNA, the CDR3 is TGTGCCAGCAGTTACTCTAGGCCACCCGGAGCCAATCAGCCCCAGCATTTT. Amino acid sequence: CASSYSRPPGANQPQHF.

V and J are TRBV7-9 and TRBJ2-3; D assignment may be TRBD1 or TRBD2 (5 bases each). Between the trimmed V and J ends, which lost 5 bases and 0 bases, there was a span of 12 bases. Germline CDR1 reads SEHNR; CDR2 reads FQNEAQ (reference sequence). The CDR3 totals 15 residues. CDR3 DNA sequence: TGTGCCAGCAGCCCGAGGGACGGAAGCACAGATACGCAGTATTTT. Amino acid sequence: CASSPRDGSTDTQYF.

A note on this clonotype: The conserved final phenylalanine or tryptophan is absent from the CDR3, which likely points to a read error. The chain links TRBV6-8 to TRBJ2-1; either TRBD1 or TRBD2 may fit D (6 bases each). The ends were cut back, 5 bases at V and 9 bases at J, with 14 bases in the middle. CDR1 is MNHGY and CDR2 is SAAAGT in the germline V gene. There are 13 residues in the CDR3. The CDR3 region has the DNA TGTGCCAGCAGTAGGGGGGAACGGACTGAGCAGTTCTTA. Protein sequence: CASSRGERTEQFL.